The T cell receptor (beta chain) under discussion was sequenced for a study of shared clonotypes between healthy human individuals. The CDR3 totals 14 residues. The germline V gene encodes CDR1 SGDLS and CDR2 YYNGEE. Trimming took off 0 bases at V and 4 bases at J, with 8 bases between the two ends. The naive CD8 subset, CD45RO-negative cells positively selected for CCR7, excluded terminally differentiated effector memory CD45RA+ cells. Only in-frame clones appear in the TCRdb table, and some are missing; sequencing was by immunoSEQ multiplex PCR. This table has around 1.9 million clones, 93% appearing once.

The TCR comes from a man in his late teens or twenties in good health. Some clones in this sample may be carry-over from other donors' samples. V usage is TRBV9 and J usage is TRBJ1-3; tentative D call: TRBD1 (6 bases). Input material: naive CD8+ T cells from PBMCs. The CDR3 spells CASSVAGDGNTIYF. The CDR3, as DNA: TGTGCCAGCAGCGTAGCAGGGGACGGAAACACCATATATTTT. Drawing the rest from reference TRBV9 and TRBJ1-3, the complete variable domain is DSGVTQTPKHLITATGQRVTLRCSPRSGDLSVYWYQQSLDQGLQFLIQYYNGEERAKGNILERFSAQQFPDLHSELNLSSLELGDSALYFCASSVAGDGNTIYFGEGSWLTVV.